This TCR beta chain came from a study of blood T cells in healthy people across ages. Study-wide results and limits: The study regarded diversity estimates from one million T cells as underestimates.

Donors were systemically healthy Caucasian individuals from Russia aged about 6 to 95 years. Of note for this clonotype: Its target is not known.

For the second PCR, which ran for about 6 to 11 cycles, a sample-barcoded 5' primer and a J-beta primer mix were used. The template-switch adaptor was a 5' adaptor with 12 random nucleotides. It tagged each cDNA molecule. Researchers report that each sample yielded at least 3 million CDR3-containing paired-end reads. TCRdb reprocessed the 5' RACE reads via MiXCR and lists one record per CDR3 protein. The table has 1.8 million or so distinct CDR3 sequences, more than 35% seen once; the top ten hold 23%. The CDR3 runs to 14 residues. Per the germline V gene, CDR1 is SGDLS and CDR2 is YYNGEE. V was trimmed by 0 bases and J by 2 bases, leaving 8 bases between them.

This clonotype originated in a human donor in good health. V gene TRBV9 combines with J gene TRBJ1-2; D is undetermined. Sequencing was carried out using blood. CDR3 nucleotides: TGTGCCAGCAGCGTAGGAAGCAGAAACTATGGCTACACCTTC. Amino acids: CASSVGSRNYGYTF.